This entry lists 11 T cell receptor beta chains sequenced from one sample in a study of T cells in Graves' hyperthyroidism and ophthalmopathy. The investigators amplified TCR beta CDR3 regions from RNA transcripts. The TCR CDR3 first-round RT-PCR relied on the HTBI primer set. From the multiplex PCR reads, TCRdb called clonotypes with MiXCR, one entry per CDR3 protein. The sample comprises roughly 180,000 distinct CDR3 sequences, 15% to 20% of which are singletons, and roughly 28% rests with the top ten. The sample taken for sequencing was blood. These receptors originate from a woman in her 50s with Graves' hyperthyroidism.

This clonotype was picked up many times. The chain uses TRBV20-1 and TRBJ2-5; 10 bases match TRBD1. V shed 1 base, J shed 1 base, and the junction held 9 bases outside the gene matches. The length of the CDR3 is 17 residues. Germline lookup yields CDR1 DFQATT and CDR2 SNEGSKA (reference sequence). The CDR3 DNA reads as TGCAGTGCTAGAGGCTCCCGGGACAGGGGATCCCAAGAGACCCAGTACTTC. It specifies CSARGSRDRGSQETQYF.

The table lists this clonotype with many counts. The chain employs TRBV28 and TRBJ1-6; tentatively, D is TRBD1 (6 bases). Trimming took off 7 bases at V and 1 base at J, with 26 bases between the two ends. The length of the CDR3 is 20 residues. Per the germline V gene, CDR1 is MDHEN and CDR2 is SYDVKM. The CDR3 bases are TGTGCCAGCACCCAACTACCGAGGGGGATTGAGGTTTCCTATAATTCACCCCTCCACTTT. Amino acid sequence: CASTQLPRGIEVSYNSPLHF.

The chain couples TRBV7-9 to TRBJ1-1; D perhaps matches TRBD1 (5 bases). Trimming stripped 10 bases from V and 3 bases from J, with 15 bases between. Germline V CDR1 and CDR2: SEHNR, FQNEAQ (reference sequence). The CDR3 extends over 13 amino acids. The CDR3 DNA is TGTGCCACACGGCAGTGGGGGGACACTGAAGCTTTCTTT. It yields the protein CATRQWGDTEAFF. Full variable domain (remainder filled in from reference TRBV7-9 and TRBJ1-1): DTGVSQNPRHKITKRGQNVTFRCDPISEHNRLYWYRQTLGQGPEFLTYFQNEAQLEKSRLLSDRFSAERPKGSFSTLEIQRTEQGDSAMYLCATRQWGDTEAFFGQGTRLTVV.

This clonotype was counted at least ten times. The chain employs TRBV12-3 or TRBV12-4 and TRBJ1-2, with TRBD1 identical over 8 bases. The CDR3 is 13 amino acids. Trimming cost V 5 bases and J 8 bases; bases outside gene matches: 7. As DNA, the CDR3 is TGTGCCAGCAGTGGACAGGGTAGAAGGGGCTACACCTTC. It codes for CASSGQGRRGYTF.

The J gene is TRBJ2-2, the V gene TRBV5-1, with no clear D. The CDR3 loop spans 15 amino acids. Trimming removed 0 bases at V and 7 bases at J, with 13 bases between. Looked up from germline, CDR1 is SGHRS and CDR2 is YFSETQ. The CDR3 sequence: CASSLGANFVGELFF. Written as DNA, the CDR3 is TGCGCCAGCAGCTTGGGAGCCAATTTCGTCGGGGAGCTGTTTTTT.

This clonotype was observed many times. The chain has TRBV7-9 and TRBJ2-2; D is uncertain. There are 13 residues in the CDR3. Germline CDR1 and CDR2: SEHNR and FQNEAQ (reference sequence). Trimming cost V 3 bases and J 4 bases, with 6 bases left between them. Here the CDR3 reads CASSLVRTGELFF. The CDR3 nucleotides are TGTGCCAGCAGCTTGGTGCGCACCGGGGAGCTGTTTTTT.

Ten or more counts support this clonotype. The chain joins TRBV7-2 to TRBJ1-5; tentatively, D is TRBD1 (6 bases). This CDR3 contains 13 residues. Trimming shortened V by 5 bases and J by 7 bases, and 12 bases separated the two germline ends. From germline, CDR1 is SGHTA and CDR2 FQGNSA. The CDR3 DNA reads TGTGCCAGCAGCCGACAACAGGGACAGCCCCAGCATTTT. This sequence encodes CASSRQQGQPQHF.

The chain recombines TRBV5-1 with TRBJ1-2, with D unclear. Trimming removed 0 bases at V and 5 bases at J, with 11 bases between. Germline-derived CDR1 and CDR2 are SGHRS and YFSETQ. The CDR3 runs to 14 residues. CDR3 bases: TGCGCCAGCAGCTTGGCGGACGACGGGTATGGCTACACCTTC. Amino acid sequence: CASSLADDGYGYTF.

This chain connects TRBV28 to TRBJ2-1; no clear D gene. V dropped 6 bases and J dropped 9 bases, with 21 bases sitting between them. Looked up from germline, CDR1 is MDHEN and CDR2 is SYDVKM. CDR3 length equals 15 residues. The CDR3 spells CASSLSGLRQVEQFF. As DNA, the CDR3 is TGTGCCAGCAGCTTGTCGGGCCTGCGGCAGGTTGAGCAGTTCTTC.

This clonotype was recorded many times. The chain uses TRBV20-1 and TRBJ2-2; 8 nucleotides align to TRBD1. CDR3 size: 15 residues. The V gene's germline CDR1 is DFQATT and CDR2 SNEGSKA (reference sequence). V trimming: 5 bases; J trimming: 0 bases; junction bases outside the gene matches: 5. CDR3 bases: TGCAGTGCTGGCAGGGGGCTAGCGAACACCGGGGAGCTGTTTTTT. Translating it yields CSAGRGLANTGELFF.

In this sample, this clonotype turned up many times. The rearrangement joins TRBV28 to TRBJ1-6; D not certain. The ends were cut back, 6 bases at V and 5 bases at J, with 2 bases in the middle. From germline, CDR1 is MDHEN and CDR2 SYDVKM. This CDR3 is 11 amino acids long. Here the CDR3 DNA reads TGTGCCAGCAGCGATAATTCACCCCTCCACTTT. This gives the protein CASSDNSPLHF.